This note documents a single TCR beta chain sequence. Its antigen is unidentified. Per donor, one heparinised blood draw averaged about 110 mL. By way of CD45RO/CCR7/CD25/CD127/CD95/CD27, the CD4+ regulatory, stem cell-like memory, central memory and naive cells were sorted. Post-sort purity exceeded 95% for all sorted populations. This sample stems from a study of beta chain features in type 1 diabetes. The isolated RNA, all of it, was reverse transcribed, so expressed TCRB transcripts were what got sequenced. Sequencing was performed with immunoSEQ multiplex PCR; in TCRdb, only in-frame clones are kept and a portion is missing. The profile covers under 350,000 clones, with around 7.3% appearing a single time and about 0.93% taken by the ten largest. The germline V and J ends were trimmed by 7 bases and 3 bases, with 9 bases remaining between them. CDR3 size: 13 residues. Germline V gene data show CDR1 as SGHTA and CDR2 as FQGNSA.

General study results and limits: More deletions and fewer insertions at VDJ junctions were found in patients with type 1 diabetes.

The clonotype originates from a woman in her late teens or twenties in good health. The rearrangement uses TRBV7-2 and TRBJ2-2; D gene unclear. The sequencing sample was made of central memory CD4+ T cells from blood. The CDR3 bases are TGTGCCAGCAACGTCTTATACACCGGGGAGCTGTTTTTT. Translating it yields CASNVLYTGELFF.